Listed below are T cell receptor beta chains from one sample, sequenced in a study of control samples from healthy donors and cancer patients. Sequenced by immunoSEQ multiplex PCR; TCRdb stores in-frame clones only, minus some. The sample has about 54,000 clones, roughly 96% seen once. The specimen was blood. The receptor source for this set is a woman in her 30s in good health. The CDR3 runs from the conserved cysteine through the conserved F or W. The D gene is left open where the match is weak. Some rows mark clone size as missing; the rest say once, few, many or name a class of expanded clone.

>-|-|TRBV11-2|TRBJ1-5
CASSLAPQGNQPQHF
TGTGCCAGCAGCTTAGCTCCACAGGGAAATCAGCCCCAGCATTTT
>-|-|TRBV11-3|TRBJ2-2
CASSLDLEGPGELFF
TGTGCCAGCAGCTTAGATCTTGAGGGGCCCGGGGAGCTGTTTTTT
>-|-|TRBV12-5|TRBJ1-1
CASGFAENTEAFF
TGTGCTAGTGGTTTTGCAGAGAACACTGAAGCTTTCTTT
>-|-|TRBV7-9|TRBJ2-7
CASSLEAPYEQYF
TGTGCCAGCAGCTTAGAGGCGCCCTACGAGCAGTACTTC
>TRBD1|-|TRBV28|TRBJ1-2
CASSRDRGPNYGYTF
TGTGCCAGCAGCCGGGACAGGGGTCCTAACTATGGCTACACCTTC
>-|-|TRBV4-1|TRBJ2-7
CASSQTRGVYEQYF
TGCGCCAGCAGCCAAACCAGGGGGGTCTACGAGCAGTACTTC
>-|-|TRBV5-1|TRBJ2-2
CASSLTSFSTGELFF
TGCGCCAGCAGCTTGACTAGCTTTAGCACCGGGGAGCTGTTTTTT
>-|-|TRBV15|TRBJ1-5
CATSRSLGEPQHF
TGTGCCACCAGCAGGAGCTTGGGGGAGCCCCAGCATTTT
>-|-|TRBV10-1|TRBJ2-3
CASRDDSSTDTQYF
TGCGCCAGCAGGGACGACAGTAGCACAGATACGCAGTATTTT
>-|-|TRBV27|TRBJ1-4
CASSFSGANEKLFF
TGTGCCAGCAGTTTCTCGGGGGCTAATGAAAAACTGTTTTTT
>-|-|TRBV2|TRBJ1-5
CASSPEGVRQPQHF
TGTGCCAGCAGTCCAGAGGGGGTACGTCAGCCCCAGCATTTT
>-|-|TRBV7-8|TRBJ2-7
CASSFATEEQYF
TGTGCCAGCAGCTTTGCCACGGAAGAGCAGTACTTC
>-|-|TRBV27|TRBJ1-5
CASSLGVHQPQHF
TGTGCCAGCAGTTTAGGAGTACATCAGCCCCAGCATTTT
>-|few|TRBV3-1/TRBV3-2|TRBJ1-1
CASSLRGASTEAFF
TGTGCCAGCAGCCTAAGGGGGGCATCGACTGAAGCTTTCTTT
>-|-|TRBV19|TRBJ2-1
CASSIAGPGDNEQFF
TGTGCCAGTAGTATAGCGGGACCTGGGGACAATGAGCAGTTCTTC
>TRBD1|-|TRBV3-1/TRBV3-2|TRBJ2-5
CASSPPGQGERAQYF
TGTGCCAGCAGCCCACCGGGACAGGGAGAGAGGGCCCAGTACTTC
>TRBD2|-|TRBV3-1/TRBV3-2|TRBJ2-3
CASSQVWGGRDTQYF
TGTGCCAGCAGCCAAGTATGGGGGGGAAGAGATACGCAGTATTTT
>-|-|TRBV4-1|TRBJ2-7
CASSQENRPSYEQYF
TGCGCCAGCAGCCAAGAGAACAGGCCGTCCTACGAGCAGTACTTC
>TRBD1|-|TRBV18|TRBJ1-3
CASSPYGTGPGNTIYF
TGTGCCAGCTCACCCTACGGGACAGGGCCTGGAAACACCATATATTTT
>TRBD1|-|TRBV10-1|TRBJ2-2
CASSPGQAPGELFF
TGCGCCAGCAGTCCGGGACAGGCTCCCGGGGAGCTGTTTTTT
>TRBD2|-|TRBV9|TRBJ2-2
CASSWGTSGRSNTGELFF
TGTGCCAGCAGTTGGGGGACTAGCGGAAGATCGAACACCGGGGAGCTGTTTTTT
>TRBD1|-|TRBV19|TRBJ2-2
CASSPGTGNTGELFF
TGTGCCAGTAGTCCCGGGACAGGGAACACCGGGGAGCTGTTTTTT
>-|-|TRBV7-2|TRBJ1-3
CASSLEGLSGNTIYF
TGTGCCAGCAGCTTAGAAGGGCTCTCTGGAAACACCATATATTTT
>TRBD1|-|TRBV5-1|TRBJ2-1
CASSVYFTDRGYDNEQFF
TGCGCCAGCAGCGTATATTTTACGGACAGGGGTTACGACAATGAGCAGTTCTTC
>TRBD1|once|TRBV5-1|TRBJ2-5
CASSLEGGWETQYF
TGCGCCAGCAGCTTAGAAGGGGGCTGGGAGACCCAGTACTTC
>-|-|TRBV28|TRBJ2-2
CASSFVRGANTGELFF
TGTGCCAGCAGTTTCGTGCGGGGCGCGAACACCGGGGAGCTGTTTTTT
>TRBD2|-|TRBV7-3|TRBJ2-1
CASSLLAGESNEQFF
TGTGCCAGCAGCTTACTAGCGGGAGAATCGAATGAGCAGTTCTTC
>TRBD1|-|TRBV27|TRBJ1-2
CASSGQGHRNGYTF
TGTGCCAGCAGCGGACAGGGGCATAGGAATGGCTACACCTTC
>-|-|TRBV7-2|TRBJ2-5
CASSLAGVQETQYF
TGTGCCAGCAGCTTAGCCGGGGTTCAAGAGACCCAGTACTTC
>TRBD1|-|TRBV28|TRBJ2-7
CASSPPRTGRYF
TGTGCCAGCAGTCCCCCCCGGACAGGGAGGTACTTC
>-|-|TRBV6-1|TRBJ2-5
CASNLAYQETQYF
TGTGCCAGCAACCTCGCCTACCAAGAGACCCAGTACTTC
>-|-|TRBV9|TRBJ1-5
CASSVASDQPQHF
TGTGCCAGCAGCGTAGCGAGTGATCAGCCCCAGCATTTT
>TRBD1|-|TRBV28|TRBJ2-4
CASSLRQGSIQYF
TGTGCCAGCAGCCTTCGACAGGGGAGCATTCAGTACTTC
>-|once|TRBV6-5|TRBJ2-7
CAIREEISYEQYF
TGTGCTATCAGGGAGGAGATATCCTACGAGCAGTACTTC
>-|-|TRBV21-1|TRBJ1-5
CASSRTLEGSRSNQPQHF
TGTGCCAGCAGCAGAACATTGGAGGGCTCGCGGAGCAATCAGCCCCAGCATTTT
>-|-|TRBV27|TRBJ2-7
CASSLYGTRGRYEQYF
TGTGCCAGCAGTTTATATGGGACACGGGGGAGGTACGAGCAGTACTTC
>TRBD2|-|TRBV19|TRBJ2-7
CASSIGAGVSYEQYF
TGTGCCAGTAGTATAGGTGCGGGAGTGTCCTACGAGCAGTACTTC
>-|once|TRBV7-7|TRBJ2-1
CASSLAPGPAMDEQFF
TGTGCTAGCAGCTTAGCGCCTGGGCCAGCCATGGATGAGCAGTTCTTC
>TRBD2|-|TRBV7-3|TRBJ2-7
CASSPGGESEQYF
TGTGCCAGCAGCCCCGGGGGGGAGTCCGAGCAGTACTTC
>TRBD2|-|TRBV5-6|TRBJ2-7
CASSLTMGLGVYEQYF
TGTGCCAGCAGCCTAACAATGGGACTAGGAGTCTACGAGCAGTACTTC
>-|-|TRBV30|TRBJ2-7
CAWSHRATAREQYF
TGTGCCTGGAGTCACAGGGCTACCGCTCGCGAGCAGTACTTC
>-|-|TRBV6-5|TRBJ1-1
CASRSWGNTEAFF
TGTGCCAGCAGGAGTTGGGGGAACACTGAAGCTTTCTTT